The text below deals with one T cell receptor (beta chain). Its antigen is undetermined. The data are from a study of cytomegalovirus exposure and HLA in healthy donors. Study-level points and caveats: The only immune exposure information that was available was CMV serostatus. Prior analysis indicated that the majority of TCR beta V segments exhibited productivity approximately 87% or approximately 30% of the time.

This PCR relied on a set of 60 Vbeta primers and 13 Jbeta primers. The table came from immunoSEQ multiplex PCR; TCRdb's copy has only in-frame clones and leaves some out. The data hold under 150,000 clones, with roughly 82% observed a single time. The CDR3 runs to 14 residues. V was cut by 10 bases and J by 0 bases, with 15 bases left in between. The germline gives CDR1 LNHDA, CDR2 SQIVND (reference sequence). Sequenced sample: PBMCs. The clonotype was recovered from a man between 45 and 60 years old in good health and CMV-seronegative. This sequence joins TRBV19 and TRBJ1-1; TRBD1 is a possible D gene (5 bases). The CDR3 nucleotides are TGTGCCACAGAGCCAGGGATGATGAACACTGAAGCTTTCTTT. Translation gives CATEPGMMNTEAFF. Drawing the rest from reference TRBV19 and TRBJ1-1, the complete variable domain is DGGITQSPKYLFRKEGQNVTLSCEQNLNHDAMYWYRQDPGQGLRLIYYSQIVNDFQKGDIAEGYSVSREKKESFPLTVTSAQKNPTAFYLCATEPGMMNTEAFFGQGTRLTVV.